The entry below describes one T cell receptor beta chain. From germline, CDR1 is LGHDT and CDR2 YNNKEL (reference sequence). V lost 4 bases to trimming and J lost 4 bases; unmatched junction nucleotides: 6. The CDR3 sequence is 14 residues long. Sequencing used immunoSEQ multiplex PCR; TCRdb keeps in-frame clones, though not all of them. Of about 370,000 clones in the sample, around 92% were seen once. The data belong to a study of blood T cell repertoires in COVID-19. Study information: Acute-phase and convalescent COVID-19 samples originated in the United States, Italy and Spain.

This chain connects TRBV3-1 (or the pseudogene TRBV3-2) to TRBJ2-5, with 7 bases fitting TRBD1. The sequence was obtained from a woman in her 30s with COVID-19, enrolled during active disease. The specimen sequenced was peripheral blood. As DNA, the CDR3 is TGTGCCAGCAGCCCTGTCAGGGGGAGAGAGACCCAGTACTTC. Translating it yields CASSPVRGRETQYF.